This paragraph covers one T cell receptor (beta chain) sequence. The source of the sample is a study of tumor T cells in aggressive B-cell lymphoma. This CDR3 spans 15 amino acids. CDR1 is LNHDA and CDR2 is SQIVND in the germline V gene (reference sequence). V lost 6 bases, J lost 3 bases, and 12 bases lay in between. The data were produced by immunoSEQ multiplex PCR, yet TCRdb's version contains in-frame clones alone and is incomplete. The sample records 9,000 to 13,000 clones, roughly 91% being singletons. The sequencing sample was made of tumor tissue. V and J are TRBV19 and TRBJ1-6; D remains ambiguous. This TCR was recovered from an adult with diffuse large B cell lymphoma. This chain's CDR3 is CASRPERLYNSPLHF. CDR3 nucleotides: TGTGCCAGTAGGCCGGAGCGACTCTATAATTCACCCCTCCACTTT.